A single TCR beta chain is shown here with its context. The antigen remains unidentified. This may be a read error, as it is one base from a much larger clone. The sample comes from a study of Graves' ophthalmopathy and Graves' hyperthyroidism. Beta-chain TCR CDR3 regions were amplified from RNA transcripts. Investigators did first-round RT-PCR with HTBI primers, then second-round multiplex PCR. TCRdb passed the multiplex PCR reads through MiXCR, listing each CDR3 protein once. The repertoire holds over 650,000 distinct CDR3 sequences, with roughly 39% as singletons. CDR1 and CDR2 from the germline V gene are LNHDA and SQIVND (reference sequence). CDR3 length: 14 amino acids. Between the trimmed V and J ends, which lost 6 bases and 7 bases, there was a span of 18 bases. For donors with ophthalmopathy, the disease showed moderate-to-severe activity, reached CAS ≥3 and NOSPECS ≥4, and had lasted under 3 months.

Findings and caveats of the study: The model's prediction of ophthalmopathy progression had approximately 67% sensitivity and 72% to 85% specificity.

This receptor was identified in an adult man with Graves' ophthalmopathy. V usage is TRBV19 and J usage is TRBJ1-1; D unclear. Sample: peripheral blood. CDR3 region: CASRYDAGHYEAFF. CDR3 coding DNA: TGTGCCAGTAGATACGATGCAGGCCACTATGAAGCTTTCTTT.